This T cell receptor (beta chain) was identified in a study of blood T cell repertoires in COVID-19. Overall study context: Italy, Spain and the United States were the sources of the convalescent and acute COVID-19 samples. From T cells, B-cell-depleted T cells, or PBMCs came the material, which was cDNA or gDNA.

V was trimmed by 3 bases and J by 3 bases, leaving 11 bases between them. Per the germline V gene, CDR1 is LGHNA and CDR2 is YSLEER. The CDR3 is 14 amino acids. In the original workflow: Estimates of nucleated cell counts were drawn from the amplification of reference gene primers. Profiling relied on immunoSEQ multiplex PCR, and the TCRdb table lists in-frame clones only, not all of them. That table is the source of V, J and clone size, and D and trimming were worked out from the DNA. Of roughly 200,000 clones listed, around four fifths were seen once; the top ten hold 8.5% to 10%. The sample was peripheral blood. The TCR sequence derives from a middle-aged man with active or convalescent COVID-19. The chain combines TRBV4-3 with TRBJ1-2; tentatively, D is TRBD1 (6 bases). The CDR3 coding sequence is TGCGCCAGCAGCCACCAGGGGAGCCACTATGGCTACACCTTC. This translates into CASSHQGSHYGYTF.